The 8 T cell receptor beta chains below come from one sample, sequenced in a study of control samples from healthy donors and cancer patients. Generated by immunoSEQ multiplex PCR, the TCRdb table keeps only in-frame clones and is missing some. The table has 75,000 to 100,000 clones, roughly 92% seen once; the top ten hold about 3%. Sequenced: blood. The receptor source for this set is a human donor in good health. The donor label of this sample is uncertain.

V usage is TRBV9 and J usage is TRBJ1-5; D not certain. The germline V gene has CDR1 SGDLS and CDR2 YYNGEE. V dropped 3 bases and J dropped 7 bases, with 8 bases sitting between them. This CDR3 region has 12 residues. The CDR3 protein is CASSAPNQPQHF. The CDR3 DNA sequence: TGTGCCAGCAGCGCCCCAAACCAGCCCCAGCATTTT.

The chain employs TRBV6-6 and TRBJ1-1, with D possibly TRBD1 on 6 matching bases. The V gene's germline CDR1 is MNHNY and CDR2 SVGAGI (reference sequence). The CDR3 length is 14 residues. V shed 3 bases and J shed 0 bases, with 8 bases lying between them. The CDR3 region has the DNA TGTGCCAGCAGTTATAGGGACATGAACACTGAAGCTTTCTTT. Residues: CASSYRDMNTEAFF.

V usage is TRBV5-5 and J usage is TRBJ1-1; D not resolved. Germline V gene lookup returns CDR1 SGHKS and CDR2 YYEKEE (reference sequence). The CDR3 spans 15 residues. V was shortened by 1 base and J by 5 bases, with 15 bases between the two germline ends. This CDR3 reads CASSLLRGVGTEAFF. DNA for the CDR3: TGTGCCAGCAGCTTGTTACGCGGGGTTGGGACTGAAGCTTTCTTT.

This chain links TRBV7-3 with TRBJ1-6; D is ambiguous. V gave up 1 base and J gave up 10 bases, with 8 bases separating them. Looked up from germline, CDR1 is SGHTA and CDR2 is FQGTGA. This CDR3 contains 13 residues. CDR3 sequence: CASSLRVDSPLHF. CDR3 bases: TGTGCCAGCAGCTTAAGGGTGGACTCACCCCTCCACTTT.

The chain is built from TRBV15 and TRBJ1-1; maybe TRBD1 (6 bases). This CDR3 comprises 14 residues. Germline loops: CDR1 LNHNV, CDR2 YYDKDF (reference sequence). V lost 5 bases and J 0 bases, leaving 10 bases between the germline ends. For the CDR3, the DNA is TGTGCCACCAGCGACGGACAGTTGAACACTGAAGCTTTCTTT. It codes for CATSDGQLNTEAFF.

This chain joins TRBV4-3 and TRBJ1-2; D remains ambiguous. CDR1 and CDR2 (germline): LGHNA, YSLEER. Trimming took off 0 bases at V and 4 bases at J, with 15 bases between the two ends. There are 16 residues in the CDR3. The CDR3 bases are TGCGCCAGCAGCCAAGAAAGGATAGGGTACGTCTATGGCTACACCTTC. Translated, it gives CASSQERIGYVYGYTF.

CDR3 in DNA: TGCAGCGTTGCTGAACTAGCCTCCTACGAGCAGTACTTC. Encoded protein: CSVAELASYEQYF. V gene TRBV29-1 combines with J gene TRBJ2-7; tentatively, D is TRBD2 (6 bases). Trimming left V 4 bases short and J 0 bases short, with 10 bases between. CDR1 and CDR2 (germline): SQVTM, ANQGSEA. The CDR3 loop spans 13 amino acids.

The chain combines TRBV4-2 with TRBJ2-5, with 8 bases fitting TRBD1. Germline V gene data show CDR1 as LGHNA and CDR2 as YNFKEQ. The CDR3 contains 15 residues. V lost 1 base, J lost 0 bases, and 1 base stayed unmatched. CDR3 residues: CASSQADRDQETQYF. The CDR3 DNA follows: TGTGCCAGCAGCCAAGCGGACAGGGACCAAGAGACCCAGTACTTC.